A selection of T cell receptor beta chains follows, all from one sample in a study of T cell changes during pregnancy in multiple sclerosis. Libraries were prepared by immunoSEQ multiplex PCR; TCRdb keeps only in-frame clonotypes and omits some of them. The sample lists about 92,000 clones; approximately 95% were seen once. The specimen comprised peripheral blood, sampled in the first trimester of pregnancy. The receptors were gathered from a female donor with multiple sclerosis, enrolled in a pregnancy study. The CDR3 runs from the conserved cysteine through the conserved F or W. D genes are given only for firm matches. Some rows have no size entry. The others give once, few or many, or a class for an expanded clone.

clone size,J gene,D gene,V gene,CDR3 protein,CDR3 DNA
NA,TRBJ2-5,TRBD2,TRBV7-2,CASSLGLAETQYF,TGTGCCAGCAGCTTAGGACTAGCAGAGACCCAGTACTTC
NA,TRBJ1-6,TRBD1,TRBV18,CASSPGQGGNSPLHF,TGTGCCAGCTCACCGGGACAGGGGGGTAATTCACCCCTCCACTTT
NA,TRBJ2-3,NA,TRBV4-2,CASSQSTTGSTDTQYF,TGTGCCAGCAGCCAAAGCACCACGGGAAGTACAGATACGCAGTATTTT
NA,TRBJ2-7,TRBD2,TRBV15,CATSRGGLAGDSYEQYF,TGTGCCACCAGCAGAGGAGGACTAGCGGGGGATTCCTACGAGCAGTACTTC
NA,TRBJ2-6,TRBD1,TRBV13,CASSLAEGGRANVLTF,TGTGCCAGCAGCTTAGCCGAAGGGGGCCGGGCCAACGTCCTGACTTTC
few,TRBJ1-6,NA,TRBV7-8,CASSSGRQVAHNSPLHF,TGTGCCAGCAGCTCCGGACGACAGGTGGCGCATAATTCACCCCTCCACTTT
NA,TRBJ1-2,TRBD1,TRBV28,CASSTTPGQGLYGYTF,TGTGCCAGCAGCACGACCCCGGGACAGGGTTTGTATGGCTACACCTTC
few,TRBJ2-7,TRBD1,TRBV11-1,CASSQSQGTEQYF,TGTGCCAGCAGCCAATCACAGGGGACCGAGCAGTACTTC
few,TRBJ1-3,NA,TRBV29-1,CSVGQSGNTIYF,TGCAGCGTTGGACAGTCCGGAAACACCATATATTTT
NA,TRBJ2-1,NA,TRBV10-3,CAISESKRQNNEQFF,TGTGCCATCAGTGAGTCGAAGAGACAGAACAATGAGCAGTTCTTC
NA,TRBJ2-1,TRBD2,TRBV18,CASSPAAGGDNEQFF,TGTGCCAGCTCACCCGCAGCCGGGGGGGACAATGAGCAGTTCTTC
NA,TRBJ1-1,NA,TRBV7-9,CASSFFPGRVITEAFF,TGTGCCAGCAGCTTTTTTCCAGGGAGGGTCATCACTGAAGCTTTCTTT
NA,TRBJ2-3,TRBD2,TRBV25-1,CASSEYGRGSGDTQYF,TGTGCCAGCAGTGAATATGGGAGGGGAAGTGGAGATACGCAGTATTTT
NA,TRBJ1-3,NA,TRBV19,CASSSGQISGNTIYF,TGTGCCAGTAGTAGTGGCCAGATCTCTGGAAACACCATATATTTT
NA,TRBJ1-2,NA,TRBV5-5,CASRIQGYGYGYTF,TGTGCCAGCAGGATACAGGGTTATGGCTATGGCTACACCTTC
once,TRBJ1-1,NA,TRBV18,CASSRDRQGSVNTEAFF,TGTGCCAGCTCAAGGGATCGGCAGGGGTCGGTGAACACTGAAGCTTTCTTT
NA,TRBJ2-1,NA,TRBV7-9,CASMSGGQDEQFF,TGTGCCAGCATGTCGGGGGGCCAAGATGAGCAGTTCTTC
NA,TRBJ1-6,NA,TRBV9,CASSVDVSPWGDSPLHF,TGTGCCAGCAGCGTAGACGTCAGCCCCTGGGGGGATTCACCCCTCCACTTT
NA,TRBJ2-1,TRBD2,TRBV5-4,CASSIQRGAYNEQFF,TGTGCCAGCAGTATCCAGCGGGGGGCTTACAATGAGCAGTTCTTC
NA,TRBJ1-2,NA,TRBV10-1,CASSCSQGRTGYTF,TGCGCCAGCAGCTGTTCACAGGGTCGAACTGGCTACACCTTC
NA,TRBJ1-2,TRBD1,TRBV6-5,CASSTDRYYGYTF,TGTGCCAGCAGCACGGACAGGTACTATGGCTACACCTTC
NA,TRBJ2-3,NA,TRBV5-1,CASAAGQNTDTQYF,TGCGCCAGCGCAGCGGGACAAAACACAGATACGCAGTATTTT
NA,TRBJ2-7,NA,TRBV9,CASSPTSARNEQYF,TGTGCCAGCAGCCCAACTAGTGCTCGGAACGAGCAGTACTTC
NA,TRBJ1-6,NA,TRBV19,CASTDVADNSPLHF,TGTGCCAGTACCGATGTGGCAGATAATTCACCCCTCCACTTT
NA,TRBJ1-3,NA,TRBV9,CASSVTGDSGNTIYF,TGTGCCAGCAGCGTGACAGGCGACTCTGGAAACACCATATATTTT
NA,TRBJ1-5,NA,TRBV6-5,CASRAEINQPQHF,TGTGCCAGCAGAGCCGAGATCAATCAGCCCCAGCATTTT
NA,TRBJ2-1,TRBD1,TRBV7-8,CASSFPDRDVWSYNEQFF,TGTGCCAGCAGCTTTCCTGACAGGGATGTGTGGAGCTACAATGAGCAGTTCTTC